Listed below are T cell receptor beta chains from one sample, sequenced in a study of CD8+CD57+ T cells in acquired aplastic anemia. TCRdb independently ran MiXCR on the reads; one entry per CDR3 protein. The repertoire holds a few hundred thousand distinct CDR3 sequences, with about two thirds as singletons. What was sequenced was sorted CD4+, CD8+, or CD8+CD57+ T cells (not recorded which) from PBMCs. These receptors all stem from a human donor in good health, serving as a control. Both conserved end residues are part of each CDR3. The order of the fields is V gene, CDR3 protein.

V: TRBV7-3; CDR3: CASSLELSGGQYF
V: TRBV5-1; CDR3: CASSPTGPSGNTIYF
V: TRBV5-1; CDR3: CASSGVTYSYEQYF
V: TRBV24-1; CDR3: CATSDSSDPFGYTF
V: TRBV20-1; CDR3: CSAISPGQGINQPQHF
V: TRBV19; CDR3: CTGRMGTYGYTF
V: TRBV5-1; CDR3: CASSSQPDRGKGTEAFF
V: TRBV15; CDR3: CATSTGPADYGYTF
V: TRBV12-3/TRBV12-4; CDR3: CASSRTLKGSTDTQYF
V: TRBV7-9; CDR3: CASSRSSKEAQETQYF
V: TRBV29-1; CDR3: CSVRRGPSGESGYTF
V: TRBV2; CDR3: CASRGTYNDVNYGYTF
V: TRBV15; CDR3: CATSRGGVGLGGYTF
V: TRBV7-9; CDR3: CASSFLRVEQFF
V: TRBV15; CDR3: CATSRGRGSDSYEQYF
V: TRBV7-9; CDR3: CASSLFTGGTYNEQFF
V: TRBV25-1; CDR3: CASKGGGSNEQFF
V: TRBV20-1; CDR3: CSATGAGRSYNEQFF
V: TRBV11-2; CDR3: CASSLLQAAYF
V: TRBV25-1; CDR3: CASHVGGSNQPQYF
V: TRBV15; CDR3: CATSNGIVYAEYF
V: TRBV7-2; CDR3: CASSPELGGDTEYTF
V: TRBV6-2/TRBV6-3; CDR3: CASTELAGAIQETQYF
V: TRBV6-2/TRBV6-3; CDR3: CASSNAPYEQYF
V: TRBV6-1; CDR3: CASTGGSEEQYF
V: TRBV7-3; CDR3: CASSLSRDQGQPQHF
V: TRBV6-6; CDR3: CASSPGHFEDTDTQYF
V: TRBV5-6; CDR3: CASSLGWYSPLHF
V: TRBV7-9; CDR3: CASSSITGNSPLHF
V: TRBV7-2; CDR3: CASSRGGGGAGTDTQYF
V: TRBV7-2; CDR3: CASSRTGNSPLHF
V: TRBV7-2; CDR3: CASSLDKEGYGYTF
V: TRBV7-2; CDR3: CASSLQGARTEAFF
V: TRBV11-3; CDR3: CASSLNRGNTEAFF
V: TRBV24-1; CDR3: CATTTGQGHYEQYF
V: TRBV9; CDR3: CASSLVDWGYTF
V: TRBV7-2; CDR3: CASRQGQEDTEAF
V: TRBV5-1; CDR3: CASSLSSSGFWYEQYF
V: TRBV27; CDR3: CASAGPNEKLFF
V: TRBV5-1; CDR3: CASSRTGGSAYF
V: TRBV7-2; CDR3: CASSLVGTAAGALFF
V: TRBV15; CDR3: CATSPQGGGAGNEQFF
V: TRBV7-3; CDR3: CASSPTPSGNTIYF
V: TRBV20-1; CDR3: CSARKWGMNTEAFF
V: TRBV19; CDR3: CASSGASGATETQYF
V: TRBV7-2; CDR3: CASRAPPGNGDTVLTF
V: TRBV20-1; CDR3: CSAYSGAANEQFF
V: TRBV20-1; CDR3: CSASGALETQYF
V: TRBV20-1; CDR3: CSAATSWRPDTQYF
V: TRBV5-1; CDR3: CASSPYTGMGTEAFF
V: TRBV19; CDR3: CASSRGTSGNTIYF
V: TRBV2; CDR3: CASSEAQRGGYTF
V: TRBV15; CDR3: CATSRDLGATGPSEQFF
V: TRBV7-8; CDR3: CASRLLRGSHPEAF